This T cell receptor (beta chain) was observed in a study of tumor-infiltrating lymphocytes in primary liver carcinoma. Germline DNA was also extracted, and blood RNA derived from unsorted whole blood. Constant-region priming of 500 to 550 ng total RNA yielded TCR beta cDNA. Library construction for TCR beta comprised three nested multiplex PCR rounds performed with slightly modified ARM-PCR. The first two PCR rounds, around 10 cycles each, used TRBV1-TRBV30 forward primers and a C-beta reverse primer. Via MiXCR, TCRdb re-called the multiplex PCR reads, giving one row per CDR3 protein. The repertoire holds about 310,000 distinct CDR3 sequences, nearly 60% seen once, with about a sixth in the top ten. V gave up 7 bases and J gave up 6 bases, with 13 bases separating them. This CDR3 has 13 amino acids. CDR1 SNHLY and CDR2 FYNNEI come from the germline V gene.

The source is a woman aged 30 to 39 with primary liver carcinoma and hepatitis B virus infection. This sequence joins TRBV2 and TRBJ2-4, with D perhaps matching TRBD2 (6 bases). The sample consisted of peripheral blood. The CDR3 is CASTAGSRNIQYF. The DNA of the CDR3 is TGTGCCAGCACCGCGGGGAGTAGAAACATTCAGTACTTC. Supplemented by reference TRBV2 and TRBJ2-4, the full variable domain reads EPEVTQTPSHQVTQMGQEVILRCVPISNHLYFYWYRQILGQKVEFLVSFYNNEISEKSEIFDDQFSVERPDGSNFTLKIRSTKLEDSAMYFCASTAGSRNIQYFGAGTRLSVL.